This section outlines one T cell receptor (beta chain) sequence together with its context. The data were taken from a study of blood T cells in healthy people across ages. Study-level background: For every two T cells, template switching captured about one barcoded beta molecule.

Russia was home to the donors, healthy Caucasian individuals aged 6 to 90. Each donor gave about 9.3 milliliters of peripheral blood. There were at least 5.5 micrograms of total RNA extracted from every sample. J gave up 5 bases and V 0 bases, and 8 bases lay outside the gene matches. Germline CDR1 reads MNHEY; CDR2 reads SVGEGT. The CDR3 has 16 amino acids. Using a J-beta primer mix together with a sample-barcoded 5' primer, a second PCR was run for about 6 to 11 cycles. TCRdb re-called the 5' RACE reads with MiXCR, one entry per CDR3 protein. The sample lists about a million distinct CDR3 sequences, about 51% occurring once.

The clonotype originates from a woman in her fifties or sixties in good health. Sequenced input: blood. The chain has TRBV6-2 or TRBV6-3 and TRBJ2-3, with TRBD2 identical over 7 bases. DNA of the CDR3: TGTGCCAGCAGTTACTCAGCTAGCGGCTACAAAGATACGCAGTATTTT. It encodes CASSYSASGYKDTQYF.